This T cell receptor beta chain comes out of a study of blood T cell repertoires in COVID-19. The wider study: The origin of the acute and convalescent COVID-19 samples was the United States, Italy and Spain. T cells, B-cell-depleted T cells, or PBMCs supplied cDNA or gDNA.

The CDR3 totals 17 residues. V lost 5 bases to trimming and J lost 6 bases; unmatched junction nucleotides: 18. From germline, CDR1 is SGHTA and CDR2 FQGNSA. Assay used: immunoSEQ multiplex PCR; TCRdb lists only in-frame clones, some missing. The sample contains about 150,000 clones, around 90% of which appear only once. The rearrangement joins TRBV7-2 to TRBJ2-7; 8 bases map to TRBD2. The receptor comes from an elderly woman with COVID-19, enrolled during active disease. Sample: peripheral blood. This CDR3 is CASSHRAPSGSHSEQYF. The CDR3, as DNA: TGTGCCAGCAGCCACCGGGCCCCCAGCGGGAGTCATAGCGAGCAGTACTTC.